This T cell receptor beta chain was captured by sequencing in a study of blood T cells in healthy people across ages (dated by TCRdb to 2013 to 2016). Turning to the overall study: In model experiments, template switching captured roughly one uniquely barcoded TCR beta cDNA molecule for every two T cells. Donors of different ages were randomly distributed across sequencing lanes to avoid experimental bias. Using deep sequencing normalized with unique cDNA molecular identifiers, the study measured how TCR beta repertoire diversity changes with age. Using the same blood draw, the study looked at two additional independent replicas of 1 million unique cDNA reads for two donors, one aged 18 to 30 and the other aged 80 or older. Four age groups were formed from the donors: young (average approximately 15 years), middle-aged (around 40), aged (approximately 60) and long-lived (around 82).

The trim is 5 bases for V and 7 bases for J, with a gap of 11 bases between the germline ends. The CDR3 has 13 amino acids, counting the end cysteine and phenylalanine. Only CDR3 DNA remains: 39 bases, in frame from the first base. Taken from the germline V gene, the CDR1 and CDR2 loops are SGHTA and FQGNSA. This clonotype turned up a few times. Its cognate antigen has yet to be identified. Base-call qualities are not available, and no considerably larger clone is one nucleotide away. Donors were a few dozen systemically healthy Caucasian individuals from Russia aged roughly 6 to 100 years. Around 10 milliliters of peripheral blood were collected from each donor into EDTA-treated Vacutainer tubes. Ficoll-Paque density-gradient centrifugation was used to isolate PBMCs, with at least 7 million obtained per sample. Trizol reagent was used to extract total RNA from the PBMCs, yielding at least 5.5 micrograms per sample. The percentages of naive CD45RAhigh/CD27high T cells were determined by flow cytometry on a PBMC aliquot from every donor.

The paper's findings and limits, for the study overall: Bulk unsorted PBMC profiling prevented conclusive comparison of naive and antigen-experienced compartments. A strong correlation was found between observed TCR beta diversity and the percentage of naive T cells measured by flow cytometry. As age increased, observed TCR beta diversity per million T cells dropped in a roughly linear way, and a significant reduction was already evident by age 40. Total diversity estimates from one million sequenced T cells were considered lower bounds and underestimates. Donor CMV infection status was unknown, potentially confounding age-related changes in expanded clonotypes. Compared with the aged group, the long-lived group had more naive CD4+ T cells, fewer expanded clones and increased TCR diversity, suggesting age selection.

Receptors were amplified or captured by 5' RACE. The sequencer listed for this sample is Illumina HiSeq 2500. The second PCR ran for roughly 6 to 11 cycles and used a J-beta primer mix along with a sample-barcoded 5' primer. A unique molecular identifier was introduced onto each TCR beta cDNA molecule by a template-switch 5' adaptor carrying 12 random nucleotides. Each sample yielded at least 3 million CDR3-containing paired-end reads. First-strand cDNA synthesis was performed from all RNA using the Mint cDNA synthesis kit, with priming by a TRBC-specific oligonucleotide. Following uracil-DNA glycosylase treatment, a first 18-cycle PCR with universal primers M1SS and BC2_uni_R was performed on all cDNA. Under the source paper's analysis protocol: For normalization, 1 million high-quality reads, each with a distinct molecular identifier, were randomly selected from each sample. Reads sharing molecular identifiers were discarded rather than binned into consensus sequences. MiTCR, set to a Q25 quality threshold and the strictest error-elimination algorithm, was used for CDR3 identification, clonotype clustering and error correction. A nonparametric unseen species model with Euler transformation was used to estimate a lower bound on total TCR beta diversity. The public reads were reanalyzed by TCRdb: fastp trimming at Q25, MiXCR alignment, in-frame beta chains only. Entries are consolidated by CDR3 protein sequence, retaining the most common genes and DNA. Clone size and V and J calls follow TCRdb, not the original study. The sample table records around 1,600,000 distinct CDR3 sequences; about 45% of these occur just once. The top ten clonotypes cover just over 4% of the sample.

The sequence was collected from a woman aged 18-29 years in good health. The sequenced sample was blood. Recombination linked TRBV7-2 to TRBJ2-2; tentative D gene TRBD1, with 5 bases matching. The CDR3 reads as follows: CASSPRVGGELFF. The DNA sequence follows: TGTGCCAGCAGCCCCAGGGTGGGCGGGGAGCTGTTTTTT.